One T cell receptor (beta chain) is described in this entry. The observed sequence ends 3 residues before the CDR3 terminus, with the missing tail filled in from the germline J gene. This entry comes from a study of T cell clonality in common variable immunodeficiency. Method: immunoSEQ multiplex PCR; TCRdb's copy keeps in-frame clones and lacks some. The sample contains roughly 52,000 clones, none of them singletons. CDR1 and CDR2 (germline): LNHDA, SQIVND (reference sequence). The V end was cut by 1 base, the J end by 8 bases, with 9 bases between. This CDR3 has 13 amino acids. The clonotype was recovered from a person aged 18 to 75 in good health. Sample: peripheral blood mononuclear cells. This chain uses TRBV19 with TRBJ2-1; D is perhaps TRBD2 (6 bases). The chain's CDR3 is CASSIAAGYEQFF. CDR3 bases read: TGTGCCAGTAGTATAGCGGCGGGATATGAG.